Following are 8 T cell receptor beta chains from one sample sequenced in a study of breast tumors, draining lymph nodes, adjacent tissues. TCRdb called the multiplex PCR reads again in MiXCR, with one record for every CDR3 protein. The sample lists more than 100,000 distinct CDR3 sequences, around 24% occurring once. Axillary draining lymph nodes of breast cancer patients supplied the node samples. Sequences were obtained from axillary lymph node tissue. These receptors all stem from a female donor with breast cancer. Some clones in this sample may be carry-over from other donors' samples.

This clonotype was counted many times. CDR3 bases: TGTGCCAGCAGTAGGGGGACATATTCCTACGAGCAGTACTTC. Translating gives CASSRGTYSYEQYF. V is TRBV27 and J is TRBJ2-7; TRBD1 might be the D (6 bases). Between the trimmed V and J ends, which lost 5 bases and 1 base, there was a span of 12 bases. Germline loops: CDR1 MNHEY, CDR2 SMNVEV (reference sequence). This CDR3 comprises 14 residues.

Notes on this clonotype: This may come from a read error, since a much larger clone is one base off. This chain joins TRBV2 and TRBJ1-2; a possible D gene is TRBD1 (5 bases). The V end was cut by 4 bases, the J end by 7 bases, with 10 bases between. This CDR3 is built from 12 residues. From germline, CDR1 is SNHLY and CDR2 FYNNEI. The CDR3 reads CASSGGDCGYTF. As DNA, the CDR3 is TGTGCCAGCAGTGGCGGGGACTGTGGCTACACCTTC.

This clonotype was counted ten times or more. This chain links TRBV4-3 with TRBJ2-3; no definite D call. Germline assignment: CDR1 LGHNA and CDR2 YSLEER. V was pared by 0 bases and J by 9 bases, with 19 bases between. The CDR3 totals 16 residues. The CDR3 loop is CASSQEWAQGPKTQYF. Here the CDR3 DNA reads TGCGCCAGCAGCCAAGAATGGGCCCAAGGCCCCAAAACGCAGTATTTT.

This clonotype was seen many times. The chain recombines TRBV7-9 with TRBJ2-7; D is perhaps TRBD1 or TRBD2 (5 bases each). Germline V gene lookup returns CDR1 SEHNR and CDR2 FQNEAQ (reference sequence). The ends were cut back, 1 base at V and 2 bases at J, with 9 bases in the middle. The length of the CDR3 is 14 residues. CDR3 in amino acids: CASSLGLGAYEQYF. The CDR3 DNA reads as TGTGCCAGCAGCTTAGGTCTGGGGGCCTACGAGCAGTACTTC.

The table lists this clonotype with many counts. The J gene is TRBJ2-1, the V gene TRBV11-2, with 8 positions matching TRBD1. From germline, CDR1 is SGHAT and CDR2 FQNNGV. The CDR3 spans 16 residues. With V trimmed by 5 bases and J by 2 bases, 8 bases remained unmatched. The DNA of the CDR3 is TGTGCCAGCAGCCCCGGGACAGGCCATGCCTACAATGAGCAGTTCTTC. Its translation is CASSPGTGHAYNEQFF.

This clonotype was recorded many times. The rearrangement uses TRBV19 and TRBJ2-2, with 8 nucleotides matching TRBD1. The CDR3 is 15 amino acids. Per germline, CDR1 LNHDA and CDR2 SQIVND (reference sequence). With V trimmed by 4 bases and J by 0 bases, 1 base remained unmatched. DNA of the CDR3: TGTGCCAGTAGTACAGGGGGCGCGAACACCGGGGAGCTGTTTTTT. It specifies CASSTGGANTGELFF.

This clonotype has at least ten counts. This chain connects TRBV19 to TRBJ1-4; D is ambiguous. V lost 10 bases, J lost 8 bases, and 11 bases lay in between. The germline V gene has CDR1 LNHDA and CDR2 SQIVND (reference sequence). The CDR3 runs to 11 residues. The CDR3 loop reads CATGGPEKLFF. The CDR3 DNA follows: TGTGCCACCGGTGGACCGGAAAAACTGTTTTTT.

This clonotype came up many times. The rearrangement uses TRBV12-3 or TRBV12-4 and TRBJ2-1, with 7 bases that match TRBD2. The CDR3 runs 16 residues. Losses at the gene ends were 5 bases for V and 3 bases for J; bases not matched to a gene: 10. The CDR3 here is CASSPQTSSLYNEQFF. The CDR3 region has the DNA TGTGCCAGCAGTCCACAGACTAGCAGTCTCTACAATGAGCAGTTCTTC.